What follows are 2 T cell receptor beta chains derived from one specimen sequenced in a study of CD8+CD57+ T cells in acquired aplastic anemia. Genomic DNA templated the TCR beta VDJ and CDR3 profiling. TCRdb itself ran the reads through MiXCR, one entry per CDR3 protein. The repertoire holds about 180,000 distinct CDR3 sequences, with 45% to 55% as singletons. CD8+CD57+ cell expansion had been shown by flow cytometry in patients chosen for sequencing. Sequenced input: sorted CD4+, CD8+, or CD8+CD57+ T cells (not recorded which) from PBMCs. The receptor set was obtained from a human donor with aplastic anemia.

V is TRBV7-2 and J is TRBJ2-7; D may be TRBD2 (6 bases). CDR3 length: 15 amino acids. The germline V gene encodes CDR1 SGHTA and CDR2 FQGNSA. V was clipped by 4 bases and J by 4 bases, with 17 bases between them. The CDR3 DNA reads TGTGCCAGCAGCTCCGGGGGTGGAGGGGTTTACGAGCAGTACTTC. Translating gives CASSSGGGGVYEQYF.

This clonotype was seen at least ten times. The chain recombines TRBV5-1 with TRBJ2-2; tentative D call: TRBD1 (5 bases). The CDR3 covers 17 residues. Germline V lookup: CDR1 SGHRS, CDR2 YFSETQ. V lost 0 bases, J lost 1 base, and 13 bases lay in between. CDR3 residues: CASSLGTFTGNTGELFF. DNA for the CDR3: TGCGCCAGCAGCTTGGGGACCTTTACAGGGAACACCGGGGAGCTGTTTTTT.